This TCR beta chain was sequenced for a study of blood T cells in healthy people across ages. Study-wide findings and caveats: Among long-lived donors, naive CD4+ cells were more numerous and diversity higher than in aged donors. TCR beta diversity per million T cells fell roughly linearly with age.

This CDR3 has 12 residues. Germline V lookup: CDR1 DFQATT, CDR2 SNEGSKA (reference sequence). A minimum of 5 micrograms of total RNA was extracted per sample. This clonotype has a count of ten or more. What it binds is unknown. Primed by a sample-barcoded 5' primer and a J-beta primer mix, a second PCR proceeded for about 6 to 12 cycles. Every cDNA molecule bore a tag from a template-switch adaptor containing 12 random nucleotides. Each CDR3 protein gets one entry after TCRdb re-called the 5' RACE reads with MiXCR. The sample holds some 1.5 million distinct CDR3 sequences, approximately 39% seen once. This sequence joins TRBV20-1 and TRBJ1-2, with no clear D. The sample taken for sequencing was blood. The receptor comes from a woman between 18 and 30 years old in good health. The CDR3 bases are TGCAGCGCAAGGAAAGCTAACTATGGCTACACCTTC. Amino acid sequence: CSARKANYGYTF.